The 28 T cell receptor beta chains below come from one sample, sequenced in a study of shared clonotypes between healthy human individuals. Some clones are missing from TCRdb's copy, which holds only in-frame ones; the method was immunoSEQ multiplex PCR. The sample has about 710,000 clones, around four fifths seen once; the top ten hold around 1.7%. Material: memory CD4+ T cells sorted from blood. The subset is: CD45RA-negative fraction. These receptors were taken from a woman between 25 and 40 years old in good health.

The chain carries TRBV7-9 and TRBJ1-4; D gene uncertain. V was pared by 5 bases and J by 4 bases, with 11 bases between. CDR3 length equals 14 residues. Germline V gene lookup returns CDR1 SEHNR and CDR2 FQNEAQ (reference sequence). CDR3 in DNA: TGTGCCAGCAGCCAGGAGGCCCTTAATGAAAAACTGTTTTTT. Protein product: CASSQEALNEKLFF.

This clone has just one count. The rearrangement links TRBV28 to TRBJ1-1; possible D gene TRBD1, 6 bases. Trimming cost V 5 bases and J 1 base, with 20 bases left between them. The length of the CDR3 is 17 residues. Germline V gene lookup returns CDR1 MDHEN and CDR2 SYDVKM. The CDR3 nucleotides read TGTGCCAGCAGTGTAAATCTGGGGGGGCGCGGGAACACTGAAGCTTTCTTT. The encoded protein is CASSVNLGGRGNTEAFF.

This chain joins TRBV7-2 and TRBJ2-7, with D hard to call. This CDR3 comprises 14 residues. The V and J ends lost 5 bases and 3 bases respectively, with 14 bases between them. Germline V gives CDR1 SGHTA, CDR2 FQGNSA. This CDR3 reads CASSLSRDYYEQYF. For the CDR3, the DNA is TGTGCCAGCAGCCTCTCTAGAGATTACTACGAGCAGTACTTC.

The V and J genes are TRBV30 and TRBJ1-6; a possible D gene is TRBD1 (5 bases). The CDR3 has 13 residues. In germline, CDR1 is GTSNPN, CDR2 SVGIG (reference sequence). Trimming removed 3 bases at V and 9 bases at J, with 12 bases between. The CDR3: CAWRFAGGSPLHF. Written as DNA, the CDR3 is TGTGCCTGGAGGTTCGCGGGGGGTTCACCCCTCCACTTT.

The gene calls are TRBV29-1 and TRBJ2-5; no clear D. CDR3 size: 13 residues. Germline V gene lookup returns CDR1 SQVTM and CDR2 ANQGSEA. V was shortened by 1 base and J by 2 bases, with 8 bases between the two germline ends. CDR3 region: CSVEVRRQETQYF. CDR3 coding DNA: TGCAGCGTTGAAGTGCGAAGACAAGAGACCCAGTACTTC.

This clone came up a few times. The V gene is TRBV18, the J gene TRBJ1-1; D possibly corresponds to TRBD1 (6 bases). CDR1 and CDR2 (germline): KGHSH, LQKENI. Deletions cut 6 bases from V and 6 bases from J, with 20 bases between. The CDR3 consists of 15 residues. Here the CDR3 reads CASSTLTGDAAEAFF. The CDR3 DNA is TGTGCCAGCTCTACACTGACAGGTGATGCCGCTGAAGCTTTCTTT. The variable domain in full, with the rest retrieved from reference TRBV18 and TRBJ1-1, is NAGVMQNPRHLVRRRGQEARLRCSPMKGHSHVYWYRQLPEEGLKFMVYLQKENIIDESGMPKERFSAEFPKEGPSILRIQQVVRGDSAAYFCASSTLTGDAAEAFFGQGTRLTVV.

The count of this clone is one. The CDR3 DNA follows: TGTGCCAGCAGCCACTATGACTACGAGCAGTACTTC. Encoded protein: CASSHYDYEQYF. The chain carries TRBV6-4 and TRBJ2-7, with no clear D. CDR3 size: 12 residues. V lost 6 bases to trimming and J lost 3 bases, with 9 bases between them. Looked up from germline, CDR1 is MRHNA and CDR2 is SNTAGT.

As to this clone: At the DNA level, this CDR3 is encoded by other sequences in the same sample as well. The DNA of the CDR3 is TGCGCCAGCAGCTTGGAGGGGGGCACTGAAGCTTTCTTT. Translation: CASSLEGGTEAFF. V gene TRBV5-1 combines with J gene TRBJ1-1; D perhaps matches TRBD1 (6 bases). Germline V gives CDR1 SGHRS, CDR2 YFSETQ. This CDR3 is built from 13 residues. Trimming cost V 0 bases and J 4 bases, with 7 bases left between them.

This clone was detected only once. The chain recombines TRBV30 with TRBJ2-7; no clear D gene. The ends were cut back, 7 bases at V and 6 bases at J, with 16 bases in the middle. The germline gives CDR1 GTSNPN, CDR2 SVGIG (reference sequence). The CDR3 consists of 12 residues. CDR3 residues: CASNTETPEQYF. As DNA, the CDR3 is TGTGCCTCTAATACCGAGACTCCCGAGCAGTACTTC. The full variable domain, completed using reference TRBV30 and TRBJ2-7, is SQTIHQWPATLVQPVGSPLSLECTVEGTSNPNLYWYRQAAGRGLQLLFYSVGIGQISSEVPQNLSASRPQDRQFILSSKKLLLSDSGFYLCASNTETPEQYFGPGTRLTVT.

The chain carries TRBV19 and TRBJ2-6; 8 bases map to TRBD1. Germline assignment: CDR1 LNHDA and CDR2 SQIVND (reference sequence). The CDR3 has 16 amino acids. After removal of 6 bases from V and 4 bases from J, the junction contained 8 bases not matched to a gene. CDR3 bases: TGTGCCAGTAGGGGGGGACAGGCCGGCGGGGCCAACGTCCTGACTTTC. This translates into CASRGGQAGGANVLTF.

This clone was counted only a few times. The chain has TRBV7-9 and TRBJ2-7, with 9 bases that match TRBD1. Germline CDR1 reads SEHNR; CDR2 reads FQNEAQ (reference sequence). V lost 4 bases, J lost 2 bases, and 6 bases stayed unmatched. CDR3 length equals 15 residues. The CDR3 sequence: CASSYSGDRAYEQYF. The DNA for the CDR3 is TGTGCCAGCAGCTACTCGGGGGACAGGGCCTACGAGCAGTACTTC. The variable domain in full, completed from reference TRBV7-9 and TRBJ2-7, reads DTGVSQNPRHKITKRGQNVTFRCDPISEHNRLYWYRQTLGQGPEFLTYFQNEAQLEKSRLLSDRFSAERPKGSFSTLEIQRTEQGDSAMYLCASSYSGDRAYEQYFGPGTRLTVT.

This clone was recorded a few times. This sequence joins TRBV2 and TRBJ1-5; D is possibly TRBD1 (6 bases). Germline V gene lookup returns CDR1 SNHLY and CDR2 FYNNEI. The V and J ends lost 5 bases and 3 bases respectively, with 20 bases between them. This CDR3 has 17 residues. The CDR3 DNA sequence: TGTGCCAGCAGTCTCCTTTCCTTTGGACAGATCAATCAGCCCCAGCATTTT. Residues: CASSLLSFGQINQPQHF.

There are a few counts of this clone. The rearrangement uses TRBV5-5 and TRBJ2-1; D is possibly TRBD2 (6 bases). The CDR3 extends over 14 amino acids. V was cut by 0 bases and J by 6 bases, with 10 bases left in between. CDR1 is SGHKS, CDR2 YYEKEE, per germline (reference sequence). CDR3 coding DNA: TGTGCCAGCAGCTTGGGGACGGAGGGCAATGAGCAGTTCTTC. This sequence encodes CASSLGTEGNEQFF.

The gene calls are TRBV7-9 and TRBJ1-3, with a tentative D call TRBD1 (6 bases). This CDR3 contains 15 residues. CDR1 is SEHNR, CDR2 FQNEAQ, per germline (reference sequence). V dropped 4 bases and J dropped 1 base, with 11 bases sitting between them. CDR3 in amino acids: CASSSDSRSGNTIYF. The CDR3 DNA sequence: TGTGCCAGCAGCTCGGACAGTCGGTCTGGAAACACCATATATTTT.

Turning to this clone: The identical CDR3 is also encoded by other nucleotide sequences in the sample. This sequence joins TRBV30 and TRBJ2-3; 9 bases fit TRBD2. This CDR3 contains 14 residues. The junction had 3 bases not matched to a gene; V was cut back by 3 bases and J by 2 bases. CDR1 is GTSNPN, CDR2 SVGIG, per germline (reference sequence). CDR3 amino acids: CAWRTSGSTDTQYF. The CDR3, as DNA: TGTGCCTGGAGGACTAGCGGATCCACAGATACGCAGTATTTT.

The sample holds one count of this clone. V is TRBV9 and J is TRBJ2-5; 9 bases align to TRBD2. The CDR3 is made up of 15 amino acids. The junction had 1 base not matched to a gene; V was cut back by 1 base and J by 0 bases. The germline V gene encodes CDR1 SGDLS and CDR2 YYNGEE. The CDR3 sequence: CASSVLAGYQETQYF. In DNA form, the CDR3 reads TGTGCCAGCAGCGTACTAGCGGGGTACCAAGAGACCCAGTACTTC. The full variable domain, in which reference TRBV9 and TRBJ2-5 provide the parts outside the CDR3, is DSGVTQTPKHLITATGQRVTLRCSPRSGDLSVYWYQQSLDQGLQFLIQYYNGEERAKGNILERFSAQQFPDLHSELNLSSLELGDSALYFCASSVLAGYQETQYFGPGTRLLVL.

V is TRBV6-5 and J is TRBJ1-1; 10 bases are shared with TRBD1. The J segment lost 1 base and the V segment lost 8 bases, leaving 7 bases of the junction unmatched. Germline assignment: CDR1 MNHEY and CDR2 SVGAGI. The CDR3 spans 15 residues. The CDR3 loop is CASLDRGKGNTEAFF. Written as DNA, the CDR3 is TGTGCCAGCCTGGACAGGGGGAAAGGGAACACTGAAGCTTTCTTT.

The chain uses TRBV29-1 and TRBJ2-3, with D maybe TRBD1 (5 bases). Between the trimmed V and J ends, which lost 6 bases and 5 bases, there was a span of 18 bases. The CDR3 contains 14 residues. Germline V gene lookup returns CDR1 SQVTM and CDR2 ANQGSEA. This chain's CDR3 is CSVQQDTRGDTQYF. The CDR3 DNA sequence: TGCAGCGTGCAGCAGGACACCAGAGGAGATACGCAGTATTTT.

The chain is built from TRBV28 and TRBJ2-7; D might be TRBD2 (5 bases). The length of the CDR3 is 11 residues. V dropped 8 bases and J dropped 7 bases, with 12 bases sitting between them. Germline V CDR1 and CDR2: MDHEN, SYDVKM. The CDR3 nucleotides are TGTGCCAGCGCCGACAAGCGGGAGCAGTACTTC. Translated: CASADKREQYF.

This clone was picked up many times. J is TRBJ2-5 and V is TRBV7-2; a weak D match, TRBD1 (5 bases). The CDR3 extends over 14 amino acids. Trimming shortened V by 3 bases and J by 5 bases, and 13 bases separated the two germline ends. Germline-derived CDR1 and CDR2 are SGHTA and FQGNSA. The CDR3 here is CASSFSQGGETQYF. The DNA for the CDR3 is TGTGCCAGCAGCTTCTCTCAGGGTGGGGAGACCCAGTACTTC. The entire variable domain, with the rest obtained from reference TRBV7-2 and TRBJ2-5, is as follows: GAGVSQSPSNKVTEKGKDVELRCDPISGHTALYWYRQSLGQGLEFLIYFQGNSAPDKSGLPSDRFSAERTGGSVSTLTIQRTQQEDSAVYLCASSFSQGGETQYFGPGTRLLVL.

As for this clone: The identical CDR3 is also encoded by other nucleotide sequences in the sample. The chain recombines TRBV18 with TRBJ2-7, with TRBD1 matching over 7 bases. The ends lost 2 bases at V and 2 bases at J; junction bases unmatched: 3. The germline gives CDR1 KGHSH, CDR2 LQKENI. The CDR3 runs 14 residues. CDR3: CASSPEQGAYEQYF. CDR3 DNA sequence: TGTGCCAGCTCACCAGAGCAGGGGGCCTACGAGCAGTACTTC.

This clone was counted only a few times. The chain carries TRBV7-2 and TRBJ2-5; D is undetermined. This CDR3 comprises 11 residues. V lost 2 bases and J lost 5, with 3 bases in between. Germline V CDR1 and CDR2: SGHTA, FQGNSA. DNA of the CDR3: TGTGCCAGCAGCTTATGGGAGACCCAGTACTTC. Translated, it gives CASSLWETQYF.

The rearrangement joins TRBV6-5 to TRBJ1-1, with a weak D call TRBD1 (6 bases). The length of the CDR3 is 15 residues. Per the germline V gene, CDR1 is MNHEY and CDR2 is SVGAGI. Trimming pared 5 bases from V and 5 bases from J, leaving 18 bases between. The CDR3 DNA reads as TGTGCCAGCAGTCCCAGGAGTAAGAGGGGGACTGAAGCTTTCTTT. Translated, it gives CASSPRSKRGTEAFF.

CDR3 region: CAWSVLGGLGYTF. CDR3 coding DNA: TGTGCCTGGAGTGTACTCGGGGGTTTGGGCTACACCTTC. The chain couples TRBV30 to TRBJ1-2; D perhaps matches TRBD1 (5 bases). V was cut by 0 bases and J by 8 bases, with 13 bases left in between. Germline CDR1 is GTSNPN and CDR2 is SVGIG (reference sequence). The CDR3 contains 13 residues.

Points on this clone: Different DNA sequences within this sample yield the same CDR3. The CDR3 loop reads CSVVGTDTQYF. The CDR3 DNA sequence: TGCAGCGTTGTTGGCACAGATACGCAGTATTTT. The chain uses TRBV29-1 and TRBJ2-3, with unresolved D. Germline V gives CDR1 SQVTM, CDR2 ANQGSEA. V lost 4 bases to trimming and J lost 1 base, with 3 bases between them. The CDR3 is 11 residues long.

The CDR3 is CASAGTTQYF. The CDR3, as DNA: TGTGCCAGTGCCGGGACTACGCAGTATTTT. The V call is TRBV19, the J call TRBJ2-3, with D possibly called TRBD1 or TRBD2 (5 bases each). CDR3 length: 10 residues. V gave up 8 bases and J gave up 8 bases, with 8 bases separating them. Germline loops: CDR1 LNHDA, CDR2 SQIVND (reference sequence).

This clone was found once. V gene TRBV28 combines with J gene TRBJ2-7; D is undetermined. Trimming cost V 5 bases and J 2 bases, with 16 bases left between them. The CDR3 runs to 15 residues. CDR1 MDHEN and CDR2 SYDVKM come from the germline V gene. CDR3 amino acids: CASSPRPGRPYEQYF. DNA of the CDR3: TGTGCCAGCAGTCCCCGCCCGGGTCGACCCTACGAGCAGTACTTC. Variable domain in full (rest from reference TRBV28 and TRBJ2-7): DVKVTQSSRYLVKRTGEKVFLECVQDMDHENMFWYRQDPGLGLRLIYFSYDVKMKEKGDIPEGYSVSREKKERFSLILESASTNQTSMYLCASSPRPGRPYEQYFGPGTRLTVT.

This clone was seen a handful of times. The CDR3 region has the DNA TGTGCCAGCAAAACGCTGGCCGACGGAGACTACGAGCAGTACTTC. It codes for CASKTLADGDYEQYF. This rearrangement joins TRBV5-6 to TRBJ2-7; D uncertain. The germline CDR1 and CDR2 sequences are SGHDT and YYEEEE. The CDR3 runs 15 residues. Trimming took 6 bases from V and 3 from J, leaving 19 bases between them.